The 12 T cell receptor beta chains presented below share a single source sample, sequenced in a study of long-term antiretroviral therapy in people with HIV. Assay version v3.0 of immunoSEQ was used, and it was run at survey level. The data were produced by immunoSEQ multiplex PCR, yet TCRdb's version contains in-frame clones alone and is incomplete. The sample holds around 40,000 clones; around nine tenths are singletons and the top ten take about 4%. The sequencing here drew on unsorted PBMCs, taken just before starting antiretroviral therapy. Receptors originate from a woman aged 18-35 years with HIV.

The sample holds one count of this clone. The chain is built from TRBV19 and TRBJ1-5, with D tentatively TRBD1 (6 bases). Trimming took off 7 bases at V and 4 bases at J, with 20 bases between the two ends. The CDR3 runs 16 residues. Germline CDR1 reads LNHDA; CDR2 reads SQIVND (reference sequence). CDR3 nucleotides: TGTGCCAGTACCCGTTATGGGGGGCGGCGAAATCAGCCCCAGCATTTT. It codes for CASTRYGGRRNQPQHF.

The chain joins TRBV5-6 to TRBJ1-4; maybe TRBD1 (5 bases). CDR3 size: 16 residues. Trimming stripped 0 bases from V and 5 bases from J, with 14 bases between. Germline loops: CDR1 SGHDT, CDR2 YYEEEE. CDR3 sequence reads: CASSLGPGGVNEKLFF. The CDR3 DNA is TGTGCCAGCAGCTTGGGCCCCGGAGGGGTAAATGAAAAACTGTTTTTT.

This clone was recorded once. V gene TRBV28 combines with J gene TRBJ2-3; 9 bases align to TRBD1. Germline V gene sequence: CDR1 MDHEN, CDR2 SYDVKM. The trim removed 10 bases at V and 8 bases at J, leaving 10 bases unmatched. The CDR3 has 13 amino acids. This chain's CDR3 is CANSGQGSVTQYF. Written as DNA, the CDR3 is TGTGCCAATTCAGGACAGGGGAGCGTTACGCAGTATTTT.

V usage is TRBV28 and J usage is TRBJ2-7; 7 bases align to TRBD1. This CDR3 spans 16 amino acids. Germline lookup yields CDR1 MDHEN and CDR2 SYDVKM. V was clipped by 4 bases and J by 2 bases; unmatched bases: 11. This chain's CDR3 is CASSSGASGQTYEQYF. The DNA of the CDR3 is TGTGCCAGCAGTTCTGGGGCCTCGGGACAGACCTACGAGCAGTACTTC.

V usage is TRBV7-9 and J usage is TRBJ1-1; D uncertain. Trimming pared 7 bases from V and 11 bases from J, leaving 14 bases between. Germline assignment: CDR1 SEHNR and CDR2 FQNEAQ (reference sequence). The CDR3 sequence is 11 residues long. CDR3 residues: CASMGPEVAFF. The CDR3 DNA reads TGTGCCAGCATGGGTCCCGAGGTGGCTTTCTTT.

The J gene is TRBJ1-5, the V gene TRBV2; tentatively, D is TRBD1 (6 bases). The CDR3 loop spans 15 amino acids. CDR1 and CDR2 (germline): SNHLY, FYNNEI. Trimming left V 7 bases short and J 1 base short, with 14 bases between. CDR3 sequence reads: CASTQGLASNQPQHF. The CDR3, as DNA: TGTGCCAGCACCCAGGGGTTGGCGAGCAATCAGCCCCAGCATTTT.

The DNA of the CDR3 is TGTGCCAGCAGCTTAGATGACAGAGAGACCCAGTACTTC. Its translation is CASSLDDRETQYF. This rearrangement joins TRBV11-1 to TRBJ2-5, with a weak D call TRBD1 (5 bases). The V gene lost 1 base and the J gene lost 4 bases, with 7 bases spanning the gap. The CDR3 extends over 13 amino acids. Germline lookup yields CDR1 SGHAT and CDR2 FQDESV (reference sequence).

The CDR3 DNA is TGCGCCAGCAGCCTGACAGGGTCTTCTTCGACTGAAGCTTTCTTT. Its translation: CASSLTGSSSTEAFF. The chain couples TRBV4-3 to TRBJ1-1; 7 positions match TRBD1. In germline, CDR1 is LGHNA, CDR2 YSLEER. The junction had 10 bases not matched to a gene; V was cut back by 4 bases and J by 5 bases. This CDR3 contains 15 residues.

This chain joins TRBV9 and TRBJ2-1, with D unresolved. Trimming removed 0 bases at V and 8 bases at J, with 6 bases between. CDR1 is SGDLS, CDR2 YYNGEE, per germline. There are 12 residues in the CDR3. The CDR3: CASSVEADEQFF. CDR3 in DNA: TGTGCCAGCAGCGTAGAAGCAGATGAGCAGTTCTTC.

The chain's CDR3 is CASSSETGGNTEAFF. CDR3 coding DNA: TGCGCCAGCAGCTCCGAGACAGGAGGGAACACTGAAGCTTTCTTT. The chain joins TRBV5-1 to TRBJ1-1; tentative D call: TRBD1 (6 bases). V shed 3 bases and J shed 1 base, with 13 bases lying between them. The CDR3 runs to 15 residues. Germline V lookup: CDR1 SGHRS, CDR2 YFSETQ. The variable domain in full, with the rest retrieved from reference TRBV5-1 and TRBJ1-1, is KAGVTQTPRYLIKTRGQQVTLSCSPISGHRSVSWYQQTPGQGLQFLFEYFSETQRNKGNFPGRFSGRQFSNSRSEMNVSTLELGDSALYLCASSSETGGNTEAFFGQGTRLTVV.

J is TRBJ2-7 and V is TRBV27, with D unclear. Trimming stripped 3 bases from V and 5 bases from J, with 11 bases between. The CDR3 covers 13 residues. Germline V gives CDR1 MNHEY, CDR2 SMNVEV (reference sequence). Here the CDR3 reads CASSFASANEQYF. CDR3 bases: TGTGCCAGCAGTTTTGCATCAGCTAACGAGCAGTACTTC.

The J gene is TRBJ2-7, the V gene TRBV11-3, with TRBD1 as a possible D gene (5 bases). Germline CDR1 reads SGHNT; CDR2 reads YENEEA. The CDR3 is 15 amino acids. The ends were cut back, 5 bases at V and 0 bases at J, with 14 bases in the middle. The CDR3 bases are TGTGCCAGCAGCCCCGGCAGGGCCAGCTCCTACGAGCAGTACTTC. Translating it yields CASSPGRASSYEQYF. Looking up the rest from reference TRBV11-3 and TRBJ2-7 gives the full variable domain: EAGVVQSPRYKIIEKKQPVAFWCNPISGHNTLYWYLQNLGQGPELLIRYENEEAVDDSQLPKDRFSAERLKGVDSTLKIQPAELGDSAVYLCASSPGRASSYEQYFGPGTRLTVT.